The 26 T cell receptor beta chains in this list originate from one sample, sequenced in a study of shared T cell receptors in the human thymus. This table comes from immunoSEQ multiplex PCR, and its TCRdb copy is limited to in-frame clones, with some not included. The sample records more than 550,000 clones, approximately 85% being singletons. These data were also filed under a second study, of human thymus T cells.

Source material: thymocytes. Receptor source: a girl under two years old with a congenital heart defect.

This clone was picked up one time. V is TRBV4-1 and J is TRBJ2-5; D gene ambiguous. CDR1 and CDR2 (germline): MGHRA, YSYEKL. The CDR3 consists of 13 residues. Trimming removed 1 base from V and 5 bases from J, with 8 bases in between. The DNA for the CDR3 is TGCGCCAGCAGCCAAGTCGGAGATGAGACCCAGTACTTC. Its translation: CASSQVGDETQYF.

The CDR3 sequence is CASSLGSEDLPRITEAFF. Written as DNA, the CDR3 is TGTGCCAGCAGCTTAGGATCGGAGGACCTCCCTAGAATCACTGAAGCTTTCTTT. The rearrangement joins TRBV7-6 to TRBJ1-1; D gene ambiguous. V shed 1 base and J shed 4 bases, with 22 bases lying between them. The V gene's germline CDR1 is SGHVS and CDR2 FNYEAQ. This CDR3 is built from 18 residues.

This clone has only a few counts. The genes are TRBV4-3 and TRBJ1-2; D is undetermined. Trimming shortened V by 4 bases and J by 10 bases, and 16 bases separated the two germline ends. Germline assignment: CDR1 LGHNA and CDR2 YSLEER. This CDR3 contains 13 residues. In DNA, the CDR3 is TGCGCCAGCAGCCCCTACCTCGAATACTACTACACCTTC. Translating gives CASSPYLEYYYTF.

V usage is TRBV19 and J usage is TRBJ2-1; no firm D call. The CDR3 is 14 amino acids. V gave up 7 bases and J gave up 9 bases, with 19 bases separating them. The germline CDR1 and CDR2 sequences are LNHDA and SQIVND (reference sequence). The CDR3 nucleotides read TGTGCCAGTAAAGATAAGAGGAGTTTAGGTGAGCAGTTCTTC. Protein sequence: CASKDKRSLGEQFF.

V usage is TRBV6-5 and J usage is TRBJ2-7; a weak D match, TRBD1 (5 bases). The CDR3 runs 13 residues. Germline V gene sequence: CDR1 MNHEY, CDR2 SVGAGI. Trimming left V 6 bases short and J 6 bases short, with 15 bases between. The CDR3 loop reads CASRPGWAVEQYF. CDR3 nucleotide sequence: TGTGCCAGCAGGCCAGGGTGGGCTGTCGAGCAGTACTTC.

This chain connects TRBV28 to TRBJ2-5; D might be TRBD1 (5 bases). The V gene's germline CDR1 is MDHEN and CDR2 SYDVKM. V lost 5 bases and J 5 bases, leaving 24 bases between the germline ends. CDR3 length equals 17 residues. The CDR3 sequence is CASSTVPRATWWETQYF. For the CDR3, the DNA is TGTGCCAGCAGTACCGTCCCCAGGGCAACGTGGTGGGAGACCCAGTACTTC.

This sequence joins TRBV7-8 and TRBJ2-3; possibly TRBD1 for D (6 bases). Germline CDR1 SGHVS, CDR2 FQNEAQ. The CDR3 extends over 14 amino acids. The ends were cut back, 1 base at V and 7 bases at J, with 12 bases in the middle. The CDR3 DNA follows: TGTGCCAGCAGCTTAGAAAGGGGGAGCCATACGCAGTATTTT. Its translation: CASSLERGSHTQYF.

This clone was observed a handful of times. The rearrangement joins TRBV7-9 to TRBJ1-1; 11 bases are a match to TRBD1. The germline V gene has CDR1 SEHNR and CDR2 FQNEAQ (reference sequence). V trimming: 8 bases; J trimming: 0 bases; junction bases outside the gene matches: 14. This CDR3 region has 18 residues. The CDR3 spells CASVPDRGQGGMNTEAFF. The CDR3 coding sequence is TGTGCCAGCGTCCCGGACAGGGGGCAAGGAGGGATGAACACTGAAGCTTTCTTT.

V and J are TRBV30 and TRBJ1-2, with D tentatively TRBD1 (6 bases). The germline gives CDR1 GTSNPN, CDR2 SVGIG (reference sequence). The germline V and J ends were trimmed by 0 bases and 3 bases, with 17 bases remaining between them. The CDR3 consists of 16 residues. CDR3 in DNA: TGTGCCTGGAGTGTATATTGGGGGGGCCGGGACTATGGCTACACCTTC. Protein sequence: CAWSVYWGGRDYGYTF.

The chain is built from TRBV7-2 and TRBJ1-2, with D perhaps matching TRBD1 (6 bases). Germline loops: CDR1 SGHTA, CDR2 FQGNSA. Trimming cost V 8 bases and J 4 bases, with 17 bases left between them. The length of the CDR3 is 14 residues. CDR3 region: CASARTVYFYGYTF. CDR3 DNA sequence: TGTGCCAGCGCCCGGACAGTTTACTTCTATGGCTACACCTTC. The entire variable domain, with the rest obtained from reference TRBV7-2 and TRBJ1-2, is as follows: GAGVSQSPSNKVTEKGKDVELRCDPISGHTALYWYRQSLGQGLEFLIYFQGNSAPDKSGLPSDRFSAERTGGSVSTLTIQRTQQEDSAVYLCASARTVYFYGYTFGSGTRLTVV.

The chain is built from TRBV28 and TRBJ1-1; D ambiguous. CDR3 length equals 14 residues. Germline CDR1 reads MDHEN; CDR2 reads SYDVKM. Between the trimmed V and J ends, which lost 4 bases and 4 bases, there was a span of 13 bases. Written as DNA, the CDR3 is TGTGCCAGCAGTTCCTTAGGACTGATCACTGAAGCTTTCTTT. Translation: CASSSLGLITEAFF.

V and J are TRBV2 and TRBJ2-1; D might be TRBD2 (5 bases). This CDR3 is built from 14 residues. V was pared by 4 bases and J by 3 bases, with 10 bases between. The germline CDR1 and CDR2 sequences are SNHLY and FYNNEI. The CDR3 here is CASSGTGNYNEQFF. The CDR3 DNA reads as TGTGCCAGCAGTGGAACGGGAAACTACAATGAGCAGTTCTTC.

V and J are TRBV4-1 and TRBJ2-3; no reliable D call. Germline CDR1 is MGHRA and CDR2 is YSYEKL. V was pared by 1 base and J by 2 bases, with 10 bases between. CDR3 length equals 15 residues. The CDR3 DNA reads as TGCGCCAGCAGCCAAGTTAGAGATGCCACAGATACGCAGTATTTT. This encodes CASSQVRDATDTQYF.

V is TRBV6-5 and J is TRBJ1-1; D may be TRBD1 (5 bases). The CDR3 is 16 amino acids. Between the trimmed V and J ends, which lost 0 bases and 5 bases, there was a span of 16 bases. CDR1 is MNHEY and CDR2 is SVGAGI in the germline V gene. CDR3 sequence (DNA): TGTGCCAGCAGTTACTCTCCTTACACAGGAGGGACTGAAGCTTTCTTT. Its protein product is CASSYSPYTGGTEAFF.

This clone turned up a few times. The J gene is TRBJ1-1, the V gene TRBV7-2; 9 nucleotides line up with TRBD1. V gave up 5 bases and J gave up 5 bases; unmatched junction bases: 15. There are 17 residues in the CDR3. CDR1 is SGHTA and CDR2 is FQGNSA in the germline V gene. CDR3 DNA: TGTGCCAGCAGCCCCACACCCGGGACAGGGAGGGGGACTGAAGCTTTCTTT. This encodes CASSPTPGTGRGTEAFF.

V and J are TRBV2 and TRBJ1-6; D uncertain. Per germline, CDR1 SNHLY and CDR2 FYNNEI. V lost 8 bases and J 0 bases, leaving 5 bases between the germline ends. The CDR3 is 13 residues long. CDR3 sequence reads: CASGSSYNSPLHF. The CDR3, as DNA: TGTGCCAGCGGGAGCTCCTATAATTCACCCCTCCACTTT.

Worth noting for this clone: Additional DNA sequences in this sample encode the identical CDR3. This rearrangement joins TRBV27 to TRBJ1-5; D perhaps matches TRBD1 (5 bases). CDR1 is MNHEY and CDR2 is SMNVEV in the germline V gene (reference sequence). The V and J ends lost 6 bases and 1 base respectively, with 10 bases between them. The CDR3 sequence is 14 residues long. In DNA form, the CDR3 reads TGTGCCAGCAGCCCCGACAGAAGCAATCAGCCCCAGCATTTT. Translating gives CASSPDRSNQPQHF.

The rearrangement links TRBV15 to TRBJ1-2; D is undetermined. Trimming removed 3 bases from V and 8 bases from J, with 16 bases in between. CDR1 and CDR2 (germline): LNHNV, YYDKDF (reference sequence). The CDR3 is made up of 14 amino acids. CDR3 protein: CATSRSRGATGYTF. The CDR3 DNA reads TGTGCCACCAGCAGGTCAAGAGGAGCGACCGGCTACACCTTC.

The chain employs TRBV7-6 and TRBJ2-7; perhaps TRBD1 as D (6 bases). Looked up from germline, CDR1 is SGHVS and CDR2 is FNYEAQ. CDR3 size: 14 residues. Deletions cut 5 bases from V and 5 bases from J, with 16 bases between. The chain's CDR3 is CASSPDRPLDEQYF. DNA for the CDR3: TGTGCCAGCAGCCCGGACAGACCTCTTGACGAGCAGTACTTC.

This chain uses TRBV7-2 with TRBJ1-1; D remains unclear. Between the trimmed V and J ends, which lost 0 bases and 0 bases, there was a span of 8 bases. Germline V gene data show CDR1 as SGHTA and CDR2 as FQGNSA. The length of the CDR3 is 15 residues. The CDR3: CASSLAGSLNTEAFF. In DNA, the CDR3 is TGTGCCAGCAGCTTAGCGGGCAGTTTGAACACTGAAGCTTTCTTT.

V and J are TRBV7-9 and TRBJ1-3; the D is unclear. This CDR3 has 17 residues. Germline V lookup: CDR1 SEHNR, CDR2 FQNEAQ (reference sequence). Trimming cost V 5 bases and J 2 bases, with 19 bases left between them. CDR3 nucleotide sequence: TGTGCCAGCAGCCCCATCGGGAGGCGGGTAACTGGAAACACCATATATTTT. It specifies CASSPIGRRVTGNTIYF. The full variable domain, completed using reference TRBV7-9 and TRBJ1-3, is DTGVSQNPRHKITKRGQNVTFRCDPISEHNRLYWYRQTLGQGPEFLTYFQNEAQLEKSRLLSDRFSAERPKGSFSTLEIQRTEQGDSAMYLCASSPIGRRVTGNTIYFGEGSWLTVV.

CDR3 coding DNA: TGTGCCAGCAGCGTGAGGGGACTAGCGTCCGTCTCTAGCACAGATACGCAGTATTTT. It specifies CASSVRGLASVSSTDTQYF. V is TRBV9 and J is TRBJ2-3, with 10 positions matching TRBD2. Trimming took 2 bases from V and 0 from J; bases not matched to a gene: 12. The germline V gene has CDR1 SGDLS and CDR2 YYNGEE. The CDR3 runs to 19 residues.

The chain has TRBV7-9 and TRBJ2-3; 9 bases match TRBD2. This CDR3 comprises 14 residues. CDR1 and CDR2 (germline): SEHNR, FQNEAQ (reference sequence). J was trimmed by 4 bases and V by 5 bases; bases with no gene match: 4. CDR3 residues: CASSPWTSADTQYF. As DNA, the CDR3 is TGTGCCAGCAGCCCCTGGACTAGCGCAGATACGCAGTATTTT.

This clone has a handful of counts. This sequence joins TRBV6-1 and TRBJ1-2, with a weak D call TRBD1 (5 bases). The CDR3 covers 13 residues. The germline V gene encodes CDR1 MNHNS and CDR2 SASEGT. Trimming took off 6 bases at V and 4 bases at J, with 12 bases between the two ends. CDR3 sequence: CASRSDTSYGYTF. DNA of the CDR3: TGTGCCAGCAGGTCGGACACCAGCTATGGCTACACCTTC.

V gene TRBV10-3 combines with J gene TRBJ1-2; possibly TRBD1 for D (5 bases). The V end was cut by 3 bases, the J end by 4 bases, with 12 bases between. The CDR3 length is 14 residues. Germline V lookup: CDR1 ENHRY, CDR2 SYGVKD. The CDR3 reads CAISDTSGLYGYTF. The CDR3 coding sequence is TGTGCCATCAGTGATACTTCAGGGCTCTATGGCTACACCTTC.

V is TRBV19 and J is TRBJ2-7; D is ambiguous. Germline-derived CDR1 and CDR2 are LNHDA and SQIVND (reference sequence). Trimming shortened V by 5 bases and J by 0 bases, and 20 bases separated the two germline ends. The CDR3 contains 17 residues. CDR3 bases: TGTGCCAGTAGTTATAGGTTGACACCTGCTCCCTCCTACGAGCAGTACTTC. The encoded protein is CASSYRLTPAPSYEQYF.